One sample yielded the 10 T cell receptor beta chains listed below, sequenced in a study of shared clonotypes between healthy human individuals (dated by TCRdb to the early 2020s). Library method: the immunoSEQ multiplex PCR assay. Here the immuneACCESS table is served through TCRdb, limited to in-frame sequences with V and J called. Missing clones are a known gap in these copies; in checked studies unresolved V genes cover under half, and the rest lacks a known reason. Within this sample are some 900,000 clones, with around 80% of them counted one time only. The top ten hold about 1.5% of the sample. Material for sequencing was memory CD4+ T cells sorted from blood. Read against the paper, the sample's cell subset or site label means: CD45RA-negative fraction. The source of these receptors is a man between 18 and 35 years old in good health.

This clone was counted ten times or more. CDR3 sequence: CASSIGQTKNIQYF. In DNA form, the CDR3 reads TGCGCCAGCAGCATTGGACAGACCAAAAACATTCAGTACTTC. The V gene is TRBV5-1, the J gene TRBJ2-4; D perhaps matches TRBD1 (6 bases). CDR3 length: 14 amino acids. V gave up 4 bases and J gave up 2 bases, with 10 bases separating them. Per the germline V gene, CDR1 is SGHRS and CDR2 is YFSETQ.

This clone was seen only once. Other nucleotide sequences from this sample produce the same CDR3. This rearrangement joins TRBV7-2 to TRBJ2-1; D is perhaps TRBD2 (6 bases). Germline CDR1 reads SGHTA; CDR2 reads FQGNSA. The CDR3 consists of 13 residues. Trimming removed 4 bases from V and 6 bases from J, with 10 bases in between. CDR3 sequence reads: CASSSGVSNEQFF. For the CDR3, the DNA is TGTGCCAGCAGCTCGGGAGTCTCCAATGAGCAGTTCTTC. Full variable domain (outside the CDR3, taken from reference TRBV7-2 and TRBJ2-1): GAGVSQSPSNKVTEKGKDVELRCDPISGHTALYWYRQSLGQGLEFLIYFQGNSAPDKSGLPSDRFSAERTGGSVSTLTIQRTQQEDSAVYLCASSSGVSNEQFFGPGTRLTVL.

This rearrangement joins TRBV4-3 to TRBJ1-2; D is ambiguous. The CDR3 sequence is 13 residues long. Per germline, CDR1 LGHNA and CDR2 YSLEER. Between the trimmed V and J ends, which lost 0 bases and 5 bases, there was a span of 7 bases. CDR3 DNA: TGCGCCAGCAGCCAAGATTCCGGATATGGCTACACCTTC. This sequence encodes CASSQDSGYGYTF.

The V and J genes are TRBV5-6 and TRBJ2-2, with a weak D call TRBD1 (5 bases). Germline values: CDR1 SGHDT, CDR2 YYEEEE. The V end lost 1 base, the J end lost 8 bases, and 12 bases lay between the germline ends. The CDR3 has 14 residues. DNA of the CDR3: TGTGCCAGCAGCTTGTTTCAGGGCTCAGGGGAGCTGTTTTTT. Encoded protein: CASSLFQGSGELFF.

This rearrangement joins TRBV2 to TRBJ2-1; 10 bases are a match to TRBD2. There are 13 residues in the CDR3. Germline assignment: CDR1 SNHLY and CDR2 FYNNEI. The V segment lost 8 bases and the J segment 15 bases; nucleotides outside the gene matches: 13. The CDR3 sequence is CASDDGGSGRLFF. For the CDR3, the DNA is TGTGCCAGCGATGACGGGGGTAGCGGGAGGTTGTTCTTC.

This chain joins TRBV7-9 and TRBJ2-5; D possibly uses TRBD1 or TRBD2 (6 bases each). V was cut by 6 bases and J by 3 bases, with 17 bases left in between. The CDR3 runs 15 residues. Germline V gene sequence: CDR1 SEHNR, CDR2 FQNEAQ (reference sequence). CDR3 protein: CASSYVGGAEETQYF. DNA for the CDR3: TGTGCCAGCAGTTATGTCGGGGGCGCTGAAGAGACCCAGTACTTC. The full variable domain, in which reference TRBV7-9 and TRBJ2-5 provide the parts outside the CDR3, is DTGVSQNPRHKITKRGQNVTFRCDPISEHNRLYWYRQTLGQGPEFLTYFQNEAQLEKSRLLSDRFSAERPKGSFSTLEIQRTEQGDSAMYLCASSYVGGAEETQYFGPGTRLLVL.

The V gene is TRBV28, the J gene TRBJ2-5; 10 bases align to TRBD1. The CDR3 is made up of 15 amino acids. Germline values: CDR1 MDHEN, CDR2 SYDVKM. V gave up 5 bases and J gave up 4 bases; unmatched junction bases: 7. CDR3 in amino acids: CASSGPGQGRETQYF. As DNA, the CDR3 is TGTGCCAGCAGTGGCCCGGGACAGGGGAGAGAGACCCAGTACTTC.

The chain recombines TRBV27 with TRBJ2-4; 10 bases map to TRBD2. The CDR3 contains 15 residues. With 2 bases clipped from V and 6 bases from J, the junction kept 4 bases outside the gene matches. CDR1 and CDR2 (germline): MNHEY, SMNVEV (reference sequence). CDR3 region: CASSLGVAGGNIQYF. The CDR3 DNA reads TGTGCCAGCAGTTTAGGGGTAGCGGGAGGAAACATTCAGTACTTC.

The rearrangement uses TRBV10-1 and TRBJ1-1; D may be TRBD1 (5 bases). This CDR3 is built from 13 residues. Germline CDR1 WNHNN, CDR2 SYGVQD (reference sequence). Here the CDR3 DNA reads TGCGACCAGAGAAGGGGAGGGGACACTGAAGCTTTCTTT. It is translated as CDQRRGGDTEAFF.

The chain combines TRBV19 with TRBJ1-2; TRBD1 might be the D (5 bases). From germline, CDR1 is LNHDA and CDR2 SQIVND (reference sequence). The length of the CDR3 is 14 residues. Trimming shortened V by 5 bases and J by 8 bases, and 18 bases separated the two germline ends. CDR3 DNA: TGTGCCAGTAGTCCCGACCGGGACCCCAGGGGCTACACCTTC. Its translation is CASSPDRDPRGYTF.